The entry below gives a single TCR beta chain sequence along with its context. The data were produced by immunoSEQ multiplex PCR, yet TCRdb's version contains in-frame clones alone and is incomplete. This table holds roughly 380,000 clones, about 88% found once. The sample is drawn from a study of blood T cell repertoires in COVID-19. Study in general: T cells, B-cell-depleted T cells, or PBMCs provided the cDNA or gDNA that served as material.

A Seattle source enrolled patients during active infection and followed them longitudinally. Source material: peripheral blood. The TCR originated in a woman between 40 and 55 years old with COVID-19, enrolled during active disease.

CDR3 amino acids: CASSSGLAGEGDNEQFF. The CDR3 DNA sequence: TGTGCCAGCAGCTCGGGACTAGCGGGAGAAGGCGACAATGAGCAGTTCTTC. The chain recombines TRBV7-3 with TRBJ2-1, with TRBD2 matching 14 bases. After removal of 4 bases from V and 5 bases from J, the junction contained 7 bases not matched to a gene. Germline assignment: CDR1 SGHTA and CDR2 FQGTGA. The CDR3 has 17 residues.